This T cell receptor beta chain is drawn from a study of early T cells in non-severe SARS-CoV-2 infection. Study-wide results and limits: Sequences matched to VDJdb favored anti-spike CD8 responses, while private and CD4 specificities were missed.

The protocol attached unique molecular identifiers to individual cDNA molecules. TCRdb fed the 5' RACE reads into MiXCR, producing one record per CDR3 protein. This sample has about 68,000 distinct CDR3 sequences, with 11% found just once. This clonotype has just a few counts. What it binds is not known. The length of the CDR3 is 14 residues. Trimming cost V 2 bases and J 2 bases, with 7 bases left between them. Per germline, CDR1 SNHLY and CDR2 FYNNEI. This rearrangement joins TRBV2 to TRBJ2-1, with D perhaps assigned TRBD1 or TRBD2 (5 bases each). Sequencing was performed on whole blood. The TCR originated in an adult who was a healthcare worker with PCR-confirmed SARS-CoV-2 infection or an uninfected control (not recorded which). CDR3 sequence reads: CASSERDPYNEQFF. The CDR3 DNA follows: TGTGCCAGCAGTGAACGGGACCCCTACAATGAGCAGTTCTTC. Filled out from reference TRBV2 and TRBJ2-1, the complete variable domain reads EPEVTQTPSHQVTQMGQEVILRCVPISNHLYFYWYRQILGQKVEFLVSFYNNEISEKSEIFDDQFSVERPDGSNFTLKIRSTKLEDSAMYFCASSERDPYNEQFFGPGTRLTVL.